The clone carrying this TCR beta chain was seen a handful of times. This sample was included in a study of T cells after yellow fever vaccination. This CDR3 spans 14 amino acids. V lost 4 bases and J lost 0, with 7 bases in between. Germline loops: CDR1 ENHRY, CDR2 SYGVKD. The TCR cDNA carried a universal primer site and UMIs from 5'RACE template switching. In TCRdb, the 5' RACE reads were re-called with MiXCR into one record per CDR3 protein. The sample carries hundreds of thousands of distinct CDR3 sequences, around 10% recorded once. The chain couples TRBV10-3 to TRBJ1-5; D remains ambiguous. The clonotype was recovered from a man aged 18-30 years who received the YFV17D yellow fever vaccine. Here the sequenced sample was PBMCs, taken on the day of the first yellow fever vaccination. The CDR3 DNA follows: TGTGCCATCAGTGGAGGTTATAGCAATCAGCCCCAGCATTTT. Residues: CAISGGYSNQPQHF.